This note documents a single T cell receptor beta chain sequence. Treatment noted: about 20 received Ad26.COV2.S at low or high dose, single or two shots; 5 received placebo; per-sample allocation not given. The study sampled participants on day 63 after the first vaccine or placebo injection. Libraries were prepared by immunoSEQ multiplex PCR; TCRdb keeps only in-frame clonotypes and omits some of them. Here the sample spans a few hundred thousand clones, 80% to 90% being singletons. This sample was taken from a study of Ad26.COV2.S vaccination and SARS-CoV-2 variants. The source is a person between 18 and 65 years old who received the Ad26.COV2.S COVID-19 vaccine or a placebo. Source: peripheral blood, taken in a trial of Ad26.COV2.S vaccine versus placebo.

CDR3 amino acids: CASSPPVTAYGYTF. The CDR3, as DNA: TGTGCCAGCTCACCACCGGTGACTGCCTATGGCTACACCTTC. This rearrangement joins TRBV18 to TRBJ1-2; D is ambiguous. Germline CDR1 is KGHSH and CDR2 is LQKENI. This CDR3 is 14 amino acids long. Trimming took off 0 bases at V and 4 bases at J, with 9 bases between the two ends.